This T cell receptor beta chain was recorded in a study of CD8 T cells in Susac syndrome. Random hexamers served to reverse transcribe about 0.5 to 1 ug RNA. In TCRdb, the immunoSEQ multiplex PCR reads were re-called with MiXCR into one record per CDR3 protein. The sample consists of about 200,000 distinct CDR3 sequences, 90% to 95% of them appearing once. The TEMRA cells underwent FACS enrichment, while the CD8+ and CD4+ T cells underwent negative isolation. Trimming left V 8 bases short and J 1 base short, with 12 bases between. Germline values: CDR1 LNHDA, CDR2 SQIVND (reference sequence). This CDR3 region has 14 residues.

The chain is built from TRBV19 and TRBJ1-3; no definite D call. The sample taken for sequencing was CD4+ T cells from PBMCs. The sequence came from a human donor in good health. In DNA form, the CDR3 reads TGTGCCAGTCGTCAAGTAGGTTCTGGAAACACCATATATTTT. Residues: CASRQVGSGNTIYF.